What follows are 22 T cell receptor beta chains derived from one specimen sequenced in a study of T-cell memory formation after mild COVID-19. TCRdb fed the 5' RACE reads into MiXCR, producing one record per CDR3 protein. The sample has approximately 35,000 distinct CDR3 sequences; around 20% are singletons. The sample comprised PBMCs or a T cell subset sorted from them (not recorded which). The origin of the receptors is an adult who had mild COVID-19 (a few samples of this study predate the infection). Cell type and time point are not known.

This sequence joins TRBV7-8 and TRBJ2-3; a possible D gene is TRBD1 (5 bases). The germline gives CDR1 SGHVS, CDR2 FQNEAQ. The length of the CDR3 is 15 residues. V was cut by 5 bases and J by 0 bases, with 12 bases left in between. CDR3 sequence: CASSPPDRSTDTQYF. The CDR3, as DNA: TGTGCCAGCAGCCCACCCGACAGAAGCACAGATACGCAGTATTTT.

This clonotype was observed at least ten times. The chain combines TRBV5-1 with TRBJ2-7, with 9 bases fitting TRBD1. This CDR3 region has 17 residues. The ends lost 2 bases at V and 1 base at J; junction bases unmatched: 10. Germline lookup yields CDR1 SGHRS and CDR2 YFSETQ. CDR3 protein: CASSFYFNGQGSYEQYF. The CDR3 DNA is TGCGCCAGCAGCTTTTATTTCAACGGACAGGGGTCCTACGAGCAGTACTTC.

This clonotype has at least ten counts. The CDR3 nucleotides are TGTGCCAGCGGTGGAACTAGGGGTGAGACCCAGTACTTC. Translated: CASGGTRGETQYF. The chain is built from TRBV3-1 and TRBJ2-5; either TRBD1 or TRBD2 may supply D (5 bases each). Germline assignment: CDR1 LGHDT and CDR2 YNNKEL (reference sequence). V lost 8 bases and J 5 bases, leaving 15 bases between the germline ends. The CDR3 loop spans 13 amino acids.

This clonotype was observed at least ten times. The rearrangement links TRBV7-9 to TRBJ2-5; possible D gene TRBD1, 5 bases. From germline, CDR1 is SEHNR and CDR2 FQNEAQ (reference sequence). The CDR3 totals 13 residues. V shed 5 bases and J shed 3 bases, with 10 bases lying between them. This CDR3 reads CASSPDIEETQYF. CDR3 DNA sequence: TGTGCCAGCAGCCCGGACATCGAAGAGACCCAGTACTTC.

The chain links TRBV5-4 to TRBJ2-7; 12 nucleotides line up with TRBD2. The ends lost 0 bases at V and 7 bases at J; junction bases unmatched: 8. The CDR3 extends over 16 amino acids. Germline CDR1 is SGHNT and CDR2 is YYREEE (reference sequence). CDR3 loop: CASSLGTSGVPVEQYF. The CDR3 DNA follows: TGTGCCAGCAGCTTGGGGACTAGCGGGGTCCCTGTGGAGCAGTACTTC. Together with reference TRBV5-4 and TRBJ2-7, the CDR3 gives the full variable domain: ETGVTQSPTHLIKTRGQQVTLRCSSQSGHNTVSWYQQALGQGPQFIFQYYREEENGRGNFPPRFSGLQFPNYSSELNVNALELDDSALYLCASSLGTSGVPVEQYFGPGTRLTVT.

The V and J genes are TRBV6-5 and TRBJ2-3; TRBD2 is a possible D gene (5 bases). The CDR3 runs to 13 residues. Germline V gene sequence: CDR1 MNHEY, CDR2 SVGAGI. V was clipped by 4 bases and J by 4 bases, with 9 bases between them. CDR3 loop: CASSWRAADTQYF. In DNA, the CDR3 is TGTGCCAGCAGTTGGCGGGCCGCAGATACGCAGTATTTT.

This clonotype has a count of ten or more. The chain is built from TRBV12-3 or TRBV12-4 and TRBJ2-7; maybe TRBD2 (5 bases). V dropped 7 bases and J dropped 3 bases, with 10 bases sitting between them. This CDR3 spans 12 amino acids. The CDR3 here is CASTSSNYEQYF. CDR3 sequence (DNA): TGTGCCAGCACCTCTAGCAACTACGAGCAGTACTTC.

The rearrangement joins TRBV24-1 to TRBJ2-1; possibly TRBD2 for D (6 bases). CDR1 is KGHDR, CDR2 SFDVKD, per germline. The CDR3 has 17 amino acids. V gave up 2 bases and J gave up 0 bases, with 13 bases separating them. Written as DNA, the CDR3 is TGTGCCACCAGTGATTGGTCCGGGAGTTTCTCCTACAATGAGCAGTTCTTC. Amino acids: CATSDWSGSFSYNEQFF.

In its sample, this clonotype was seen many times. This chain links TRBV15 with TRBJ1-1, with no clear D. Germline V gene data show CDR1 as LNHNV and CDR2 as YYDKDF (reference sequence). V was trimmed by 4 bases and J by 4 bases, leaving 16 bases between them. The CDR3 is 15 residues long. As DNA, the CDR3 is TGTGCCACCAGCATTGGACCCGACCGGAGCACTGAAGCTTTCTTT. Translating gives CATSIGPDRSTEAFF.

V is TRBV29-1 and J is TRBJ2-1; 13 bases fit TRBD2. Unmatched junction bases numbered 1, after V lost 5 bases and J lost 6 bases. Germline V lookup: CDR1 SQVTM, CDR2 ANQGSEA. The CDR3 spans 13 residues. The CDR3, as DNA: TGCAGCGTTCGGACTAGCGGGAGCAATGAGCAGTTCTTC. Its protein product is CSVRTSGSNEQFF.

This clonotype was observed at least ten times. The rearrangement links TRBV5-1 to TRBJ2-7; D is uncertain. The CDR3 is 17 residues long. V dropped 5 bases and J dropped 0 bases, with 21 bases sitting between them. Germline assignment: CDR1 SGHRS and CDR2 YFSETQ. The CDR3 reads CASSNESLLRSSYEQYF. CDR3 nucleotides: TGCGCCAGCAGTAACGAGAGTCTCCTGAGGAGCTCCTACGAGCAGTACTTC.

The table lists this clonotype with many counts. The chain has TRBV10-3 and TRBJ2-2, with unresolved D. The V and J ends lost 0 bases and 2 bases respectively, with 4 bases between them. Looked up from germline, CDR1 is ENHRY and CDR2 is SYGVKD. This CDR3 is built from 14 residues. The CDR3 DNA is TGTGCCATCAGTGAGTCGGTCAACACCGGGGAGCTGTTTTTT. Translated, it gives CAISESVNTGELFF.

In its sample, this clonotype was seen many times. V is TRBV5-1 and J is TRBJ2-3, with D perhaps TRBD1 (5 bases). Germline assignment: CDR1 SGHRS and CDR2 YFSETQ. CDR3 size: 15 residues. Between the trimmed V and J ends, which lost 0 bases and 0 bases, there was a span of 8 bases. The CDR3 region is CASSLEGSSTDTQYF. CDR3 bases: TGCGCCAGCAGCTTGGAGGGGTCTAGCACAGATACGCAGTATTTT.

This clonotype was observed many times. The V and J genes are TRBV3-1 and TRBJ2-1; D unclear. The CDR3 spans 11 residues. V lost 0 bases and J lost 8, with 2 bases in between. Germline V lookup: CDR1 LGHDT, CDR2 YNNKEL (reference sequence). CDR3 in DNA: TGTGCCAGCAGCCAAGAGTATGAGCAGTTCTTC. Translation: CASSQEYEQFF.

This clonotype was recorded at least ten times. The chain has TRBV7-9 and TRBJ1-2; a possible D gene is TRBD1 (5 bases). In germline, CDR1 is SEHNR, CDR2 FQNEAQ (reference sequence). This CDR3 region has 13 residues. Trimming removed 5 bases from V and 6 bases from J, with 13 bases in between. Here the CDR3 reads CASSQTGEDGYTF. The CDR3 DNA sequence: TGTGCCAGCAGCCAAACGGGGGAGGATGGCTACACCTTC.

The chain employs TRBV3-1 and TRBJ2-5; no definite D call. CDR3 length: 15 residues. V dropped 1 base and J dropped 3 bases, with 12 bases sitting between them. Germline CDR1 reads LGHDT; CDR2 reads YNNKEL (reference sequence). For the CDR3, the DNA is TGTGCCAGCAGCCAAGTTAGCAGCGAGAAAGAGACCCAGTACTTC. It codes for CASSQVSSEKETQYF.

The chain has TRBV3-1 and TRBJ2-1, with no clear D. The CDR3 has 18 residues. V lost 2 bases and J lost 0, with 17 bases in between. The germline CDR1 and CDR2 sequences are LGHDT and YNNKEL (reference sequence). The CDR3 loop reads CASSQKSLKASSYNEQFF. The CDR3 nucleotides read TGTGCCAGCAGCCAAAAGTCCTTGAAGGCGAGCTCCTACAATGAGCAGTTCTTC.

At least ten counts were recorded for this clonotype. The rearrangement joins TRBV5-1 to TRBJ2-2; D is ambiguous. Per germline, CDR1 SGHRS and CDR2 YFSETQ. Trimming removed 0 bases from V and 7 bases from J, with 13 bases in between. The CDR3 runs to 15 residues. The CDR3 DNA follows: TGCGCCAGCAGCTTGGGAGCCATCCCGGGCGGGGAGCTGTTTTTT. Translating it yields CASSLGAIPGGELFF.

This clonotype was seen many times. The genes are TRBV6-2 or TRBV6-3 and TRBJ2-1, with a tentative D call TRBD2 (6 bases). The CDR3 has 15 amino acids. Per the germline V gene, CDR1 is MNHEY and CDR2 is SVGEGT. The germline V and J ends were trimmed by 5 bases and 5 bases, with 16 bases remaining between them. This CDR3 reads CASSLAGPRNNEQFF. In DNA, the CDR3 is TGTGCCAGCAGTCTTGCGGGACCGAGGAACAATGAGCAGTTCTTC.

The CDR3 DNA is TGTGCCAGCAGCCAGACGGGGAACTATGGCTACACCTTC. Translated, it gives CASSQTGNYGYTF. This rearrangement joins TRBV27 to TRBJ1-2; D uncertain. The CDR3 spans 13 residues. Trimming shortened V by 6 bases and J by 2 bases, and 10 bases separated the two germline ends. Germline CDR1 reads MNHEY; CDR2 reads SMNVEV (reference sequence).

This clonotype qualifies as medium-sized. The chain joins TRBV4-1 to TRBJ2-2, with D hard to call. The CDR3 has 14 amino acids. Germline-derived CDR1 and CDR2 are MGHRA and YSYEKL. V was cut by 4 bases and J by 1 base, with 7 bases left in between. CDR3 region: CASSLRVNTGELFF. The CDR3 bases are TGCGCCAGCAGCCTACGGGTGAACACCGGGGAGCTGTTTTTT.

This clonotype came up many times. The gene calls are TRBV12-3 or TRBV12-4 and TRBJ1-6; 7 bases are shared with TRBD1. The J segment lost 7 bases and the V segment lost 5 bases, leaving 11 bases of the junction unmatched. This CDR3 contains 16 residues. The CDR3 sequence: CASSQNRGFGNSPLHF. CDR3 DNA sequence: TGTGCCAGCAGTCAGAACAGGGGTTTTGGGAATTCACCCCTCCACTTT.